The present T cell receptor (beta chain) was sequenced within a study of identifying expanded T cells in peripheral blood. The CDR3 is made up of 14 amino acids. Germline V gives CDR1 MGHDK, CDR2 SYGVNS. Deletions cut 2 bases from V and 2 bases from J, with 9 bases between. The table came from immunoSEQ multiplex PCR; TCRdb's copy has only in-frame clones and leaves some out. There are under 100,000 clones in the sample; 70% to 90% occur only once, and roughly 4.1% lies in the top ten. In its sample, this clone was seen a few times. The clonotype was recovered from a person aged 18 to 70 in good health. Sequencing was done on a sample of blood. The rearrangement links TRBV25-1 to TRBJ1-2; D remains ambiguous. The CDR3 region is CASSEGWRNYGYTF. CDR3 in DNA: TGTGCCAGCAGTGAAGGATGGAGAAACTATGGCTACACCTTC.